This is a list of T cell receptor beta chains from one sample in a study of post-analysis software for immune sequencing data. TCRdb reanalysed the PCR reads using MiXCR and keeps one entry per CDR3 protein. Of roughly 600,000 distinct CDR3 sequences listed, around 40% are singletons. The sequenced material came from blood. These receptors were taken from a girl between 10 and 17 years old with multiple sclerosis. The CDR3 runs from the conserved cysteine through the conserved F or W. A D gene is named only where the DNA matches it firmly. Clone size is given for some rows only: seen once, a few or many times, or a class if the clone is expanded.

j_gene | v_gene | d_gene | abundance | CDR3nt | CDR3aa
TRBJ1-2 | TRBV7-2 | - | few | TGTGCCAGCAGCCGGGGGGAAATTCGGTATGGCTACACCTTC | CASSRGEIRYGYTF
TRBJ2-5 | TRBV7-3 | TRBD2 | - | TGTGCCAGCAGCCGAACGGGGGGTCGACAAGAGACCCAGTACTTC | CASSRTGGRQETQYF
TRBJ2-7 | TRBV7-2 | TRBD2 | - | TGTGCCAGCAGCCCCGGACTAGCGGGGACAAGCGAGCAGTACTTC | CASSPGLAGTSEQYF
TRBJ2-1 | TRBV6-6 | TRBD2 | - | TGTGCCAGCAGTTACTCTGGGGTGGCGGGAGTCTACAGTGAGCAGTTCTTC | CASSYSGVAGVYSEQFF
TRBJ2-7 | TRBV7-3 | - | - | TGTGCCAGCAGCTCTTATGAGTCAGGAACCTACGAGCAGTACTTC | CASSSYESGTYEQYF
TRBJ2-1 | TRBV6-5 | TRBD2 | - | TGTGCCAGCAGTTACCGCGGACTAGCTTACAATGAGCAGTTCTTC | CASSYRGLAYNEQFF
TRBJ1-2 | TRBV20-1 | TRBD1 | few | TGCAGTGCGAGGACAGGACCTAACTATGGCTACACCTTC | CSARTGPNYGYTF
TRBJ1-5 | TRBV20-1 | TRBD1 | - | TGTAGTGCTACGACAGGGAACAATCAGCCCCAGCATTTT | CSATTGNNQPQHF
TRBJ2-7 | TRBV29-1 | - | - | TGCAGCGTTGCGGGGCTCGATCCCCCTATCTTCCCCCACGAGCAGTACTTC | CSVAGLDPPIFPHEQYF
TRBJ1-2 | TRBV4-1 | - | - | TGCGCCAGCAGCCACCCAGGGGATCCGGACTATGGCTACACCTTC | CASSHPGDPDYGYTF
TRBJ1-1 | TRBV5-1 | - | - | TGCGCCAGCAGCATGCTGACCGCAATGAACACTGAAGCTTTCTTT | CASSMLTAMNTEAFF
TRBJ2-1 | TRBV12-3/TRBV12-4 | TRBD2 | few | TGTGCCAGCAGTCCCATGTTAGCGGGGGGCCGCAGTCAGTTCTTC | CASSPMLAGGRSQFF
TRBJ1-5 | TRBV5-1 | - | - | TGTGCCAGCAGTTTAGGACCCAATCAGCCCCAGCATTTT | CASSLGPNQPQHF
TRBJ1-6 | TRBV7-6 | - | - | TGTGCCAGCAGCTTAGACGCCGTGGGTTCACCCCTCCACTTT | CASSLDAVGSPLHF
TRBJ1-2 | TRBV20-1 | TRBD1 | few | TGCAGTGCTAGGGAAGTAGGGGACAGGGATGGCTACACCTTC | CSAREVGDRDGYTF
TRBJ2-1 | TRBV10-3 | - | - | TGTGCCATCATGAGGGAGGGGGCGAGGAATGAGCAGTTCTTC | CAIMREGARNEQFF
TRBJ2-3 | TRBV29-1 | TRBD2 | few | TGCAGCGTTGGGCCCGGGACTAGCGGGAGCGGGTATACGCAGTATTTT | CSVGPGTSGSGYTQYF
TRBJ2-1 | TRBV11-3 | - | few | TGTGCCAGCAGCTTGGCTAGAATCGTAAACGAGCAGTTCTTC | CASSLARIVNEQFF
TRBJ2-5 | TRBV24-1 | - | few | TGTGCCACCAGTGATAGGCAGGGGATAGGAGAGACCCAGTACTTC | CATSDRQGIGETQYF
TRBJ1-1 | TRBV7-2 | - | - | TGTGCCAGCAGCTTAGAAGGCAGGGCCAACACTGAAGCTTTCTTT | CASSLEGRANTEAFF
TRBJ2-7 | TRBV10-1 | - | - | TGCGCCAGCAGTGAGTCTTCGACCAGGGGTGGGAGCGAGCAGTACTTC | CASSESSTRGGSEQYF
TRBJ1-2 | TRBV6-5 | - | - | TGTGCCAGCAGTTACTCGAGAAGGGCCAACTATGGCTACACCTTC | CASSYSRRANYGYTF
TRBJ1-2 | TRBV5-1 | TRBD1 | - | TGCGCCAGCAGTTCCGGGACAGGAGGACGTGGCTACACCTTC | CASSSGTGGRGYTF
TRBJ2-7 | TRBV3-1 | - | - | TGTGCCAGCAGCCAAGAGGGCTTCTACGAGCAGTACTTC | CASSQEGFYEQYF
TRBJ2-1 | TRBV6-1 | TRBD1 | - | TGTACCAGCACGGGACAGGGGGTCCTGGGACACAATGAGCAGTTCTTC | CTSTGQGVLGHNEQFF
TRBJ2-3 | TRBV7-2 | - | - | TGTGCCAGCAGCTTAGCGGGAAGCGTTCCAGATACGCAGTATTTT | CASSLAGSVPDTQYF
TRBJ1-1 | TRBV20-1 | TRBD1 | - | TGCAGTGCTAGACCTCGGACAGGGTTGAACACTGAAGCTTTCTTT | CSARPRTGLNTEAFF
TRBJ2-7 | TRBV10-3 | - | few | TGTGCCATCAGTGAGCCGGACGGAGCCTACGAGCAGTACTTC | CAISEPDGAYEQYF
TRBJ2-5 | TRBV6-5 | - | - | - | CASSTSGAQYF
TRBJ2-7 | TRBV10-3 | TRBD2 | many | TGTGCCATCAGTGAGTCGCGCGGGAGTTACGAGCAGTACTTC | CAISESRGSYEQYF
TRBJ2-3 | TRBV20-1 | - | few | TGCAGTGCACAGGACACTAGCACAGATACGCAGTATTTT | CSAQDTSTDTQYF
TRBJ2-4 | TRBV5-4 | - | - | TGTGCCAGCAGCTTGGAGCCCGGAAACATTCAGTACTTC | CASSLEPGNIQYF
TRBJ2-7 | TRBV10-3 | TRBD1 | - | TGTGCCATCAGATCGACAGGGGACAGTTACGAGCAGTACTTC | CAIRSTGDSYEQYF
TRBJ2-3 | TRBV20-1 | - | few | TGCAGTGCTAGAGATTGGGGGCGAGGGGATACGCAGTATTTT | CSARDWGRGDTQYF
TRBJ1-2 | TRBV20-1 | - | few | TGCAGTGCTAGTTCCGGACAGTCCTATGGCTACACCTTC | CSASSGQSYGYTF
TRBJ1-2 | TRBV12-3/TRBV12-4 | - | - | TGTGCCAGCAGTTCCCATAACGGAGGGAGTGGCTACACCTTC | CASSSHNGGSGYTF
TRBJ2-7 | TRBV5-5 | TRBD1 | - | TGTGCCAGCAGCTGGGACAGGGTAGGGGACGAGCAGTACTTC | CASSWDRVGDEQYF
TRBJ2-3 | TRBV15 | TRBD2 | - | TGTGCCACCGGCAGACGGGGGGGCCTAGGAGATACGCAGTATTTT | CATGRRGGLGDTQYF
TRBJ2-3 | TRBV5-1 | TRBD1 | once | TGCGCCAGCAGCCCATACAGGGGGGCAGATACGCAGTATTTT | CASSPYRGADTQYF
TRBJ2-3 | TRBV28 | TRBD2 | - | TGTGCCAGCAGTCCCCCGGGCGGGGGGGCAGTAACAGATACGCAGTATTTT | CASSPPGGGAVTDTQYF
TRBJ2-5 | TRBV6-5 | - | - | TGTGCCAGCAGCTCCCTCGGCATCCAAGAGACCCAGTACTTC | CASSSLGIQETQYF
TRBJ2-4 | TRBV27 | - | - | TGTGCCAGCAGTTTTCCCAGGAAAGAGCAGTACTTC | CASSFPRKEQYF
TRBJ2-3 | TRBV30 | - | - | TGTGCCTGGAGTGTAACCCAATTGGGAACGCAGTATTTT | CAWSVTQLGTQYF
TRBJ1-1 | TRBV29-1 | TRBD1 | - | TGCAGCGTCCAGGGGGCCGGAGCTTTCTTT | CSVQGAGAFF
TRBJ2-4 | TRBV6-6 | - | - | TGTGCCAGCAGTCTGGCATTCAGAAACATTCAGTACTTC | CASSLAFRNIQYF